The rows below give T cell receptor beta chains drawn from one sample of a study of post-analysis software for immune sequencing data. TCRdb recomputed calls from the PCR reads with MiXCR, one row per CDR3 protein. The data show 350,000 to 450,000 distinct CDR3 sequences, 30% to 45% seen once. The sample comprised blood. Source of these receptors: a girl aged 5 to 17 with multiple sclerosis. Both conserved end residues are part of each CDR3. The D gene is left open where the match is weak. Clone size is given for some rows only: seen once, a few or many times, or a class if the clone is expanded.

j_call v_call clone_size d_call cdr3_aa cdr3_nt
TRBJ1-5 TRBV18 NA NA CASSPEPNQPQHF TGTGCCAGCTCACCAGAACCAAATCAGCCCCAGCATTTT
TRBJ2-7 TRBV29-1 NA TRBD1 CSVLDRGRDRSSEQYF TGCAGCGTTCTCGACAGGGGGCGCGACAGGTCCTCCGAGCAGTACTTC
TRBJ2-7 TRBV5-1 few NA CASSLSQPADEQYF TGCGCCAGCAGCTTGTCACAGCCAGCGGACGAGCAGTACTTC
TRBJ1-2 TRBV30 NA TRBD1 CAWSVRQGVGYTF TGTGCCTGGAGTGTACGACAGGGTGTCGGCTACACCTTC
TRBJ1-2 TRBV11-2 NA TRBD1 CASSSGQAYGYTF TGTGCCAGCAGCTCCGGACAGGCCTATGGCTACACCTTC
TRBJ2-7 TRBV5-1 NA TRBD1 CASSLASGQGVYEQYF TGCGCCAGCAGCTTGGCGTCGGGACAGGGGGTTTACGAGCAGTACTTC
TRBJ2-2 TRBV7-9 few NA CASSLAAVGELFF TGTGCCAGCAGCTTAGCTGCGGTCGGGGAGCTGTTTTTT
TRBJ2-5 TRBV5-1 NA NA CASSLAGSGPRKTQYF TGCGCCAGCAGCTTGGCGGGCTCAGGGCCAAGGAAGACCCAGTACTTC
TRBJ1-2 TRBV28 few TRBD1 CASSLPLQGYDYGYTF TGTGCCAGCAGTTTACCCCTACAGGGGTATGACTATGGCTACACCTTC
TRBJ2-5 TRBV7-3 NA TRBD2 CASSQKPGLAGGPSETQYF TGTGCCAGCAGCCAAAAACCGGGACTAGCGGGGGGGCCGTCCGAGACCCAGTACTTC
TRBJ1-1 TRBV28 few NA CASSLSDTEAFF TGTGCCAGCAGTTTATCTGACACTGAAGCTTTCTTT
TRBJ2-3 TRBV12-3/TRBV12-4 few TRBD1 CASSLGQGFSPGDTQYF TGTGCCAGCAGTTTAGGACAGGGTTTCTCGCCAGGAGATACGCAGTATTTT
TRBJ2-7 TRBV4-1 NA NA CASSPYEGHYEQYF TGCGCCAGCAGCCCTTATGAGGGCCACTACGAGCAGTACTTC
TRBJ2-3 TRBV20-1 NA TRBD2 CSAPPTSGGADTQYF TGCAGTGCTCCCCCGACTAGCGGGGGGGCAGATACGCAGTATTTT
TRBJ2-4 TRBV4-1 NA NA CASSLLSYSGTYLAKNIQYF TGCGCCAGCAGCCTCCTGTCCTATTCCGGGACTTATTTAGCCAAAAACATTCAGTACTTC
TRBJ2-3 TRBV18 few TRBD2 CASSPPWGLAGGTDTQYF TGTGCCAGCTCACCACCGTGGGGACTAGCGGGGGGCACAGATACGCAGTATTTT
TRBJ1-2 TRBV7-2 few NA CASSLRRGGRFYGYTF TGTGCCAGCAGCTTAAGAAGAGGGGGGAGGTTCTATGGCTACACCTTC
TRBJ2-7 TRBV10-2 NA NA CASLGTFLSYEQYF TGCGCCAGCCTAGGGACGTTTCTATCCTACGAGCAGTACTTC
TRBJ2-1 TRBV11-1 NA TRBD2 CASSYRRLASYNEQFF TGTGCCAGCAGCTACCGACGACTAGCGTCGTACAATGAGCAGTTCTTC
TRBJ2-7 TRBV12-3/TRBV12-4 NA TRBD1 CASRGTGTYEQYF TGTGCCAGCAGAGGGACAGGGACCTACGAGCAGTACTTC
TRBJ2-7 TRBV7-2 NA NA CASSLMGGGYEQYF TGTGCCAGCAGCTTGATGGGGGGTGGCTACGAGCAGTACTTC
TRBJ2-1 TRBV29-1 many NA CSAEGQSTYEQFF TGCAGCGCCGAGGGGCAGTCTACATATGAGCAGTTCTTC
TRBJ2-7 TRBV29-1 NA NA CSVEGSSSYEQYF TGCAGCGTGGAGGGGTCAAGCTCCTACGAGCAGTACTTC
TRBJ1-3 TRBV30 NA NA CAWSVLGDSGNTIYF TGTGCCTGGAGTGTACTAGGAGACTCTGGAAACACCATATATTTT
TRBJ1-2 TRBV5-1 NA TRBD1 CASSLVGQGIDYGYTF TGCGCCAGCAGCTTGGTGGGACAGGGGATCGACTATGGCTACACCTTC
TRBJ1-1 TRBV27 few NA CASSHAMNTEAFF TGTGCCAGCAGCCATGCTATGAACACTGAAGCTTTCTTT
TRBJ1-2 TRBV7-9 many NA CASSFDSLYGYTF TGTGCCAGCAGCTTCGACAGTCTCTATGGCTACACCTTC
TRBJ2-5 TRBV7-9 once TRBD2 CASSASGGQQETQYF TGTGCCAGCAGCGCTAGCGGGGGCCAACAAGAGACCCAGTACTTC
TRBJ2-7 TRBV20-1 few TRBD1 CSARGGNRGRHEQYF TGCAGTGCTAGAGGGGGGAACAGGGGGCGCCACGAGCAGTACTTC
TRBJ1-1 TRBV4-1 few NA CASSQDLGMNTEAFF TGCGCCAGCAGCCAAGATCTGGGGATGAACACTGAAGCTTTCTTT
TRBJ2-1 TRBV7-3 few NA CASSLSPYNEQFF TGTGCCAGCAGCCTTAGTCCCTACAATGAGCAGTTCTTC
TRBJ2-3 TRBV5-6 NA NA CASSLLGEWTQYF TGTGCCAGCAGCTTGTTAGGAGAATGGACGCAGTATTTT
TRBJ2-7 TRBV5-1 few TRBD2 CANSLTSGSYEQYF TGCGCCAACAGCTTGACTAGCGGCTCCTACGAGCAGTACTTC
TRBJ1-2 TRBV6-5 NA TRBD1 CASRYPQGDGYTF TGTGCCAGCAGGTATCCACAGGGGGATGGCTACACCTTC
TRBJ2-7 TRBV7-9 NA TRBD1 CASSFPSRQGATYEQYF TGTGCCAGCAGCTTCCCCTCCCGACAGGGAGCTACCTACGAGCAGTACTTC
TRBJ2-3 TRBV11-2 NA TRBD1 CASSLNAGTGGTDTQYF TGTGCCAGCAGTTTAAATGCCGGGACAGGGGGCACAGATACGCAGTATTTT
TRBJ2-2 TRBV5-1 NA NA CASSLNTGRETGELFF TGCGCCAGCAGCTTGAACACAGGGAGGGAAACCGGGGAGCTGTTTTTT
TRBJ2-5 TRBV7-2 NA TRBD1 CASSLARTQGRKTQYF TGTGCCAGCAGCTTAGCGCGAACACAGGGGAGAAAGACCCAGTACTTC
TRBJ1-1 TRBV12-3/TRBV12-4 NA NA CASAQSGTRFYATEAFF TGTGCCAGCGCCCAATCAGGGACGAGATTTTACGCCACTGAAGCTTTCTTT
TRBJ2-7 TRBV3-1 NA NA CASSQELVGRLYEQYF TGTGCCAGCAGCCAAGAATTAGTAGGGCGGCTCTACGAGCAGTACTTC
TRBJ2-1 TRBV12-5 few NA CASGFPVSVGMDNEQFF TGTGCTAGTGGTTTCCCGGTGTCCGTGGGGATGGACAATGAGCAGTTCTTC
TRBJ1-2 TRBV30 NA NA CAWASSGVTGYTF TGTGCCTGGGCCTCCTCAGGGGTGACTGGCTACACCTTC
TRBJ1-5 TRBV30 NA NA CAWSGPSLNQPQHF TGTGCCTGGAGCGGACCCTCCCTCAATCAGCCCCAGCATTTT
TRBJ2-7 TRBV29-1 few NA CSVSFRPMSSYEQYF TGCAGCGTTAGTTTCAGGCCTATGAGCTCCTACGAGCAGTACTTC
TRBJ2-1 TRBV6-5 NA TRBD2 CASSPWRGGPYEQFF TGTGCCAGCAGCCCTTGGCGGGGGGGCCCTTATGAGCAGTTCTTC
TRBJ2-2 TRBV29-1 NA NA CSVRGSTPTTGELFF TGCAGCGTCCGGGGTTCCACCCCCACCACCGGGGAGCTGTTTTTT
TRBJ2-7 TRBV10-1 few NA CASSDPRDNEQYF TGCGCCAGCAGTGACCCCAGGGACAACGAGCAGTACTTC
TRBJ1-2 TRBV28 few NA CASSSLRDTPRSGYTF TGTGCCAGCAGTTCTTTAAGGGACACCCCAAGGTCTGGCTACACCTTC
TRBJ1-5 TRBV6-2/TRBV6-3 NA NA CASSRGWDSNQPQHF TGTGCCAGCAGTCGAGGGTGGGATAGCAATCAGCCCCAGCATTTT
TRBJ1-1 TRBV7-3 NA TRBD1 CASSSSGQRNTEAFF TGTGCCAGCAGCTCCTCGGGACAGAGGAACACTGAAGCTTTCTTT
TRBJ1-4 TRBV20-1 NA TRBD1 CSATQSTGEIEKLFF TGCAGTGCTACCCAAAGTACAGGGGAGATTGAAAAACTGTTTTTT
TRBJ2-7 TRBV27 NA TRBD1 CASSLKGQGVYEQYF TGTGCCAGCAGTTTAAAAGGACAGGGGGTCTACGAGCAGTACTTC
TRBJ2-1 TRBV9 NA NA CASSAAGSMTSVQFF TGTGCCAGCAGCGCAGCCGGGTCGATGACATCGGTGCAGTTCTTC